This entry features one T cell receptor beta chain sequence. The data originate from a study of blood T cell repertoires in COVID-19. Study-level background: Whether acute or convalescent, the COVID-19 samples came from the United States, Italy and Spain.

The participants were between roughly 18 and 100 years old and came from 24 US areas. Participants' reported clinical history set cohort assignment. As handled by the study authors: Counts of nucleated cells, estimated from reference gene primer amplification, were obtained. Sequencing used immunoSEQ multiplex PCR; TCRdb keeps in-frame clones, though not all of them. The DNA was the basis for D and trimming; V, J and clone size are from that table. The sample consists of about 300,000 clones, more than 75% of them appearing once. V was clipped by 6 bases and J by 8 bases; unmatched bases: 13. The CDR3 runs to 17 residues. Germline lookup yields CDR1 MDHEN and CDR2 SYDVKM.

The rearrangement joins TRBV28 to TRBJ1-6, with 10 bases that match TRBD1. Source material: PBMCs or T cells enriched from blood (not recorded which). The source of this sequence is a woman aged 18-29 years who had recovered from COVID-19. The CDR3 is CASSSDRGRMVDSPLHF. The CDR3 bases are TGTGCCAGCAGCTCCGACAGGGGGCGGATGGTGGATTCACCCCTCCACTTT.